This T cell receptor (beta chain) is from a study of identical twins. TCRdb passed the 5' RACE reads through MiXCR, listing each CDR3 protein once. The sample yields 1.5 million to 2 million distinct CDR3 sequences, less than 40% seen once. In germline, CDR1 is SGHVT, CDR2 SQSDAQ. V was pared by 6 bases and J by 4 bases, with 22 bases between. The CDR3 contains 17 residues. Healthy Caucasians supplied all donations. Sequenced input: cord blood. The clonotype originates from a newborn girl in good health. The chain uses TRBV7-4 and TRBJ2-1; no clear D gene. The CDR3 is CASRSLPGSRHYNEQFF. The CDR3 DNA reads TGTGCCAGCAGGTCGCTCCCCGGCTCGAGGCATTACAATGAGCAGTTCTTC.